This T cell receptor (beta chain) was captured by sequencing in a study of CD8+ T cells in alopecia areata. Treatment in this sample: oral pan-JAK inhibitor, 5-10 mg twice daily. Extraction and reverse transcription of RNA yielded cDNA as the sequencing template. Data came from immunoSEQ multiplex PCR; TCRdb stores just in-frame clones and leaves some out. In the table there are 150,000 to 200,000 clones, approximately 65% of which are singletons. In its sample, this clone was seen a few times. The CDR3 is 14 amino acids. Per germline, CDR1 MNHNY and CDR2 SVGAGI (reference sequence). The V and J ends lost 5 bases and 7 bases, in that order; junction bases with no gene match: 10.

This material consisted of CD4+ T cells sorted from blood, taken at week 4, from a patient treated with tofacitinib. V usage is TRBV6-6 and J usage is TRBJ1-2, with 7 bases fitting TRBD1. The sequence came from a human donor with alopecia areata. CDR3 residues: CASSARQGKAGYTF. Written as DNA, the CDR3 is TGTGCCAGCAGTGCCAGACAGGGAAAGGCTGGCTACACCTTC.